The 22 T cell receptor beta chains below were found in one sample sequenced in a study of T cells in Graves' hyperthyroidism and ophthalmopathy. What was amplified from RNA transcripts were TCR beta CDR3 regions. The HTBI primer set served for first-round RT-PCR of the TCR CDR3. TCRdb re-called the multiplex PCR reads through MiXCR, storing one row per CDR3 protein. The sample lists around 800,000 distinct CDR3 sequences; 38% were seen once. Sequenced material: blood. All receptors come from a man aged 18-30 years with Graves' hyperthyroidism.

The J gene is TRBJ1-5, the V gene TRBV28, with 9 bases matching TRBD1. Trimming took 7 bases from V and 0 from J; bases not matched to a gene: 1. This CDR3 contains 14 residues. The V gene's germline CDR1 is MDHEN and CDR2 SYDVKM. The CDR3 region is CASMGQGSNQPQHF. The CDR3 nucleotides are TGTGCCAGCATGGGACAGGGTAGCAATCAGCCCCAGCATTTT.

At least ten counts were recorded for this clonotype. V gene TRBV14 combines with J gene TRBJ1-2; D is possibly TRBD1 (5 bases). The CDR3 loop spans 16 amino acids. Germline values: CDR1 SGHDN, CDR2 FVKESK. V lost 0 bases to trimming and J lost 7 bases, with 18 bases between them. CDR3 bases: TGTGCCAGCAGCCAAGATCTGAGTCGTGGGACGCTTGGCTACACCTTC. Translated: CASSQDLSRGTLGYTF. Full variable domain (outside the CDR3, taken from reference TRBV14 and TRBJ1-2): EAGVTQFPSHSVIEKGQTVTLRCDPISGHDNLYWYRRVMGKEIKFLLHFVKESKQDESGMPNNRFLAERTGGTYSTLKVQPAELEDSGVYFCASSQDLSRGTLGYTFGSGTRLTVV.

At least ten counts were recorded for this clonotype. The rearrangement uses TRBV29-1 and TRBJ2-7; D ambiguous. Germline V gene data show CDR1 as SQVTM and CDR2 as ANQGSEA. Trimming pared 0 bases from V and 6 bases from J, leaving 9 bases between. The length of the CDR3 is 12 residues. DNA for the CDR3: TGCAGCGTTGAAGACTCGGCGAGCGAGCAGTACTTC. Residues: CSVEDSASEQYF.

This clonotype has a count of ten or more. The chain employs TRBV19 and TRBJ2-5; D remains ambiguous. Germline assignment: CDR1 LNHDA and CDR2 SQIVND (reference sequence). V was shortened by 10 bases and J by 4 bases, with 10 bases between the two germline ends. This CDR3 spans 11 amino acids. CDR3 sequence reads: CAIEVLETQYF. The CDR3 DNA reads TGTGCCATCGAGGTGCTAGAGACCCAGTACTTC.

The V call is TRBV7-9, the J call TRBJ1-2; D might be TRBD1 (6 bases). V lost 6 bases and J 8 bases, leaving 19 bases between the germline ends. The germline V gene encodes CDR1 SEHNR and CDR2 FQNEAQ (reference sequence). The CDR3 has 14 amino acids. CDR3 protein: CASSLTQGQLGYTF. CDR3 nucleotides: TGTGCCAGCAGTTTGACCCAGGGGCAACTGGGCTACACCTTC.

This clonotype was seen a few times. V usage is TRBV6-1 and J usage is TRBJ1-2; D uncertain. The CDR3 contains 12 residues. Germline CDR1 and CDR2: MNHNS and SASEGT. Trimming shortened V by 7 bases and J by 8 bases, and 14 bases separated the two germline ends. DNA of the CDR3: TGTGCCAGCAAGCCGGGGTCAGAAGGCTACACCTTC. Residues: CASKPGSEGYTF.

J is TRBJ2-7 and V is TRBV7-8; maybe TRBD1 (5 bases). The CDR3 is 12 amino acids. V shed 4 bases and J shed 8 bases, with 12 bases lying between them. Germline V gene sequence: CDR1 SGHVS, CDR2 FQNEAQ. The CDR3 loop is CASSSQENQQYF. The CDR3 nucleotides are TGTGCCAGCAGCTCACAGGAGAATCAGCAGTACTTC.

Many counts were recorded for this clonotype. The chain couples TRBV7-3 to TRBJ2-2; D gene ambiguous. Between the trimmed V and J ends, which lost 0 bases and 6 bases, there was a span of 5 bases. Looked up from germline, CDR1 is SGHTA and CDR2 is FQGTGA. The CDR3 is 13 amino acids. CDR3 bases: TGTGCCAGCAGCTTAACGCTCTCCGGGGAGCTGTTTTTT. It yields the protein CASSLTLSGELFF. The whole variable domain, filled in from reference TRBV7-3 and TRBJ2-2, reads GAGVSQTPSNKVTEKGKYVELRCDPISGHTALYWYRQSLGQGPEFLIYFQGTGAADDSGLPNDRFFAVRPEGSVSTLKIQRTERGDSAVYLCASSLTLSGELFFGEGSRLTVL.

Comment on this clonotype: A much bigger clone sits one base away, suggesting this may be a read error. The chain links TRBV5-4 to TRBJ2-7, with D unresolved. CDR1 and CDR2 (germline): SGHNT, YYREEE (reference sequence). CDR3 size: 13 residues. The CDR3 protein is CASSFDPAHDQYF. The CDR3 DNA reads TGTGCCAGCAGCTTCGACCCAGCCCACGATCAGTACTTC.

J is TRBJ2-7 and V is TRBV9; D not resolved. V lost 4 bases to trimming and J lost 1 base, with 18 bases between them. The CDR3 runs 16 residues. The germline gives CDR1 SGDLS, CDR2 YYNGEE. CDR3 protein: CASSQDRTGDSYEQYF. In DNA, the CDR3 is TGTGCCAGCAGCCAGGACCGGACGGGCGATTCCTACGAGCAGTACTTC.

This chain connects TRBV6-1 to TRBJ1-3; tentatively, D is TRBD1 (6 bases). Germline V gene data show CDR1 as MNHNS and CDR2 as SASEGT. This CDR3 comprises 12 residues. Trimming cost V 6 bases and J 14 bases, with 17 bases left between them. The CDR3 bases are TGTGCCAGCAGCCCGACCCGGGACAATCTATATTTT. It is translated as CASSPTRDNLYF.

This clonotype showed up many times. The chain carries TRBV10-3 and TRBJ1-1, with TRBD1 identical over 7 bases. CDR1 and CDR2 (germline): ENHRY, SYGVKD. V shed 3 bases, J shed 1 base, and the junction held 5 bases outside the gene matches. There are 15 residues in the CDR3. For the CDR3, the DNA is TGTGCCATCAGTGACCGGGACAGACAGAACACTGAAGCTTTCTTT. Encoded protein: CAISDRDRQNTEAFF.

This clonotype was seen a handful of times. V gene TRBV7-8 combines with J gene TRBJ2-7, with D tentatively TRBD2 (6 bases). The CDR3 spans 16 residues. Trimming removed 5 bases from V and 5 bases from J, with 22 bases in between. CDR1 SGHVS and CDR2 FQNEAQ come from the germline V gene. The CDR3 region is CASSPPGGRSVNEQYF. The CDR3 coding sequence is TGTGCCAGCAGCCCCCCAGGAGGGCGATCGGTCAACGAGCAGTACTTC.

This clonotype was picked up many times. This chain uses TRBV10-3 with TRBJ2-2; possible D gene TRBD2, 5 bases. Germline V gene sequence: CDR1 ENHRY, CDR2 SYGVKD. The V gene lost 10 bases and the J gene lost 7 bases, with 13 bases spanning the gap. The CDR3 has 12 residues. CDR3 DNA: TGTGCCACCCTGAGGGAGAACGGGGAGCTGTTTTTT. The encoded protein is CATLRENGELFF.

CDR3 region: CASDLVAGINDQPQHF. CDR3 nucleotides: TGTGCCAGCGATCTGGTGGCGGGGATAAATGATCAGCCCCAGCATTTT. V usage is TRBV7-8 and J usage is TRBJ1-5; no firm D call. Germline V gene data show CDR1 as SGHVS and CDR2 as FQNEAQ. The CDR3 runs 16 residues. V gave up 8 bases and J gave up 5 bases, with 22 bases separating them.

In this sample, this clonotype turned up many times. The chain is built from TRBV10-3 and TRBJ1-1, with D hard to call. Trimming shortened V by 3 bases and J by 0 bases, and 2 bases separated the two germline ends. Germline assignment: CDR1 ENHRY and CDR2 SYGVKD. The CDR3 covers 12 residues. The CDR3 DNA reads TGTGCCATCAGTGATATGAACACTGAAGCTTTCTTT. It encodes CAISDMNTEAFF.

This chain uses TRBV19 with TRBJ2-2; D unresolved. The germline V gene has CDR1 LNHDA and CDR2 SQIVND (reference sequence). V shed 7 bases and J shed 4 bases, with 10 bases lying between them. This CDR3 spans 13 amino acids. CDR3 residues: CASIWAGTGELFF. The CDR3 region has the DNA TGTGCCAGTATTTGGGCAGGCACCGGGGAGCTGTTTTTT. Supplemented by reference TRBV19 and TRBJ2-2, the full variable domain reads DGGITQSPKYLFRKEGQNVTLSCEQNLNHDAMYWYRQDPGQGLRLIYYSQIVNDFQKGDIAEGYSVSREKKESFPLTVTSAQKNPTAFYLCASIWAGTGELFFGEGSRLTVL.

This clonotype appeared a few times. This chain connects TRBV20-1 to TRBJ1-2; 7 bases match TRBD1. The CDR3 totals 14 residues. Germline V gene sequence: CDR1 DFQATT, CDR2 SNEGSKA (reference sequence). Trimming at V came to 6 bases and at J to 4 bases, leaving 11 bases not matched to a gene. This CDR3 is CSAARDRNLYGYTF. CDR3 coding DNA: TGCAGTGCCGCGCGGGACAGAAACCTCTATGGCTACACCTTC.

This chain links TRBV11-3 with TRBJ1-3; 10 positions match TRBD1. This CDR3 has 15 residues. With 4 bases clipped from V and 5 bases from J, the junction kept 5 bases outside the gene matches. Looked up from germline, CDR1 is SGHNT and CDR2 is YENEEA. DNA for the CDR3: TGTGCCAGCAGCTCGGACAGGGGGAACAGAAACACCATATATTTT. Its protein is CASSSDRGNRNTIYF.

The chain carries TRBV4-1 and TRBJ2-2; weak D call: TRBD1 (5 bases). CDR3 size: 17 residues. V dropped 0 bases and J dropped 2 bases, with 13 bases sitting between them. CDR1 is MGHRA and CDR2 is YSYEKL in the germline V gene. The CDR3: CASSQDSRVVNTGELFF. As DNA, the CDR3 is TGCGCCAGCAGCCAAGATTCCAGGGTCGTTAACACCGGGGAGCTGTTTTTT.

This clonotype appeared many times. This chain links TRBV19 with TRBJ1-6, with D possibly TRBD1 on 5 matching bases. This CDR3 contains 14 residues. V lost 10 bases to trimming and J lost 8 bases, with 18 bases between them. Germline V lookup: CDR1 LNHDA, CDR2 SQIVND (reference sequence). The CDR3 sequence is CATQIGAGDSPLHF. For the CDR3, the DNA is TGTGCCACCCAAATCGGGGCCGGAGATTCACCCCTCCACTTT. Combining the CDR3 with reference TRBV19 and TRBJ1-6 gives the whole variable domain DGGITQSPKYLFRKEGQNVTLSCEQNLNHDAMYWYRQDPGQGLRLIYYSQIVNDFQKGDIAEGYSVSREKKESFPLTVTSAQKNPTAFYLCATQIGAGDSPLHFGNGTRLTVT.

V usage is TRBV7-9 and J usage is TRBJ2-5; possible D gene TRBD2, 6 bases. Germline V gene data show CDR1 as SEHNR and CDR2 as FQNEAQ (reference sequence). The CDR3 spans 15 residues. The ends were cut back, 5 bases at V and 3 bases at J, with 16 bases in the middle. Here the CDR3 reads CASSEGAGGEETQYF. In DNA form, the CDR3 reads TGTGCCAGCAGCGAAGGGGCCGGGGGAGAAGAGACCCAGTACTTC.